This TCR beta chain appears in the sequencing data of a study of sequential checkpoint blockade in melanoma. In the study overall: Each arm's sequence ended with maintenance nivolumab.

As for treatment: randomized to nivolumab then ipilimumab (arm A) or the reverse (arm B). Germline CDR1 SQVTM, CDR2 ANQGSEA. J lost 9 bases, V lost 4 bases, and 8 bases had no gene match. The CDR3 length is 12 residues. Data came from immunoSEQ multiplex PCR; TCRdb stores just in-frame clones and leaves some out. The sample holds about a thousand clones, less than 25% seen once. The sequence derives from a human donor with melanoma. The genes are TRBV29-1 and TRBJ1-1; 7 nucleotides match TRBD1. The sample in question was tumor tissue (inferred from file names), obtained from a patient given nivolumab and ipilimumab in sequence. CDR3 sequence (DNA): TGCAGCGTTGTTTCAGGGGGGAATCAAGCTTTCTTT. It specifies CSVVSGGNQAFF.